The TCR beta chain described here comes from a study of Graves' ophthalmopathy and Graves' hyperthyroidism (dated by TCRdb to 2016 to 2018). Some background on the complete study: Peripheral blood was collected at initial diagnosis, prior to any treatment. Once sampling was done, hyperthyroidism patients were given methimazole at a starting dose of 30 mg daily, while ophthalmopathy patients were given high-dose intravenous methylprednisolone. To explore V-J signatures distinguishing ophthalmopathy from hyperthyroidism, a discovery set of 100 patients (fewer than 45 ophthalmopathy, over 55 stable hyperthyroidism) was enrolled. T-cell repertoires of thyroid tissue and blood were compared in about 6 hyperthyroidism patients. The independent validation cohort included some 19 hyperthyroidism patients plus 17 patients who later progressed from hyperthyroidism to ophthalmopathy. The study used TCR beta repertoire signatures to distinguish Graves' ophthalmopathy from Graves' hyperthyroidism and to predict progression to ophthalmopathy. In total, 135 blood samples were TCR-sequenced: approximately 42 ophthalmopathy, some 72 hyperthyroidism and some 17 hyperthyroidism-to-ophthalmopathy patients.

This clonotype was seen ten or more times. This receptor's antigen is unknown. Nothing much larger sits one base from this clone, and base qualities are not available. For repertoire sequencing, the TCR beta CDR3 regions were amplified from RNA transcripts. A first-round RT-PCR used HTBI primers with the Qiagen OneStep RT-PCR kit, followed by a second-round multiplex PCR, size selection and purification. The libraries underwent paired-end sequencing with 100 bp reads on an Illumina HiSeq2000. Under the source paper's analysis protocol: Reads were processed with SOAPnuke, discarding reads with adapters, uncalled bases, mean Phred below 15, or no exact constant-primer or identifier match. High-quality paired reads were merged with COPE v1.2.5. Each unique nucleotide sequence was treated as a clonotype, and MiTCR v1.1 was used to align the clonotypes to the IMGT TRB V, D and J references. The analysis was limited to V-J combinations with a frequency above 0.0001, which together covered more than 98% of repertoires. A TCR clonal expansion and chaos score per V-J combination was defined as the ratio of F50 clonal expansion to chaos observed in the TCRdist matrix. Welch's t-statistics and random forest were used to reduce the features to 10 to 15 V-J combinations, which were then used as input to a naive Bayes classifier. The similarity between thyroid and blood repertoires was quantified using the Morisita-Horn index. Through fastp at Q25 and MiXCR, TCRdb rebuilt clones from the public reads, retaining in-frame beta chains. Each CDR3 protein appears once, grouped with its most common genes and DNA. It is TCRdb's table, rather than the study itself, that gives the V and J calls and clone size. The sample has some 750,000 distinct CDR3 sequences on record, approximately 40% of them singletons. The ten biggest clones cover less than 55% of the sample.

V is reduced by 6 bases and J by 14 bases, leaving a spacing of 11 bases between them. Including cysteine and phenylalanine, the CDR3 has 11 amino acids. Just CDR3 DNA is preserved here, 33 bases in frame from base 1. For CDR1 and CDR2, the germline V gene lists SNHLY and FYNNEI. Ophthalmopathy patients were characterized by moderately to severely active disease, a Clinical Activity Score of at least 3, a NOSPECS grade of at least 4, and a disease duration under 3 months. Anyone with other autoimmune diseases, uncontrolled infections, pregnancy or lactation was excluded from the study. Clinical symptoms, serum thyroxine, TRAb, thyroid ultrasound and orbital computed tomography were used for diagnosis. Using Ficoll-Paque density gradient centrifugation, PBMCs were isolated from 8.5 to 10 ml of fresh peripheral blood. Trizol reagent was used to extract the total RNA, and its quality was then checked on an Agilent 2100 Bioanalyzer.

Overall study outcomes, separate from this receptor: Most expanded thyroid clonotypes with frequency above 0.001 were also detected in blood, suggesting blood repertoires may reflect the thyroid immune response. Ophthalmopathy was separated from stable hyperthyroidism by the 13-signature model with 87.88% sensitivity and about 81% specificity in cross-validation and with 80%/75% in the test set. In validation, the model predicted ophthalmopathy progression with less than 71% sensitivity and roughly 78% specificity; 12 predicted patients were CT-confirmed with GO in a median of about 7.1 months. No statistical method was used to predetermine the sample size, and group allocation was not hidden from the investigators.

The sequence came from an adult man with Graves' ophthalmopathy. Sample: peripheral blood. Recombination linked TRBV2 to TRBJ1-6; the D gene is possibly TRBD1, with 5 bases matching. The CDR3 reads CASSAGSALHF. The sequenced DNA is TGTGCCAGCAGCGCAGGGTCGGCCCTCCACTTT.